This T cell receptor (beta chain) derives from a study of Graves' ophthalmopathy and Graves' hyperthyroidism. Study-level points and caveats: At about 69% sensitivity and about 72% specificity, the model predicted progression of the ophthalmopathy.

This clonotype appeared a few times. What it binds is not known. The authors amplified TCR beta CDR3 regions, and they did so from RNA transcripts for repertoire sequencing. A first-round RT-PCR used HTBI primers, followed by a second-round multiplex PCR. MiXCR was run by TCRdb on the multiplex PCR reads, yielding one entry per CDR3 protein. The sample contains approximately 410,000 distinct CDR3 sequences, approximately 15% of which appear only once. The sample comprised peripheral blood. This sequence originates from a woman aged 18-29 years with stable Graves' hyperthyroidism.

The CDR3 is CASVLSTGAENIQYF. CDR3 sequence (DNA): TGTGCCAGCGTACTTAGTACAGGGGCAGAAAACATTCAGTACTTC. The V gene is TRBV28, the J gene TRBJ2-4, with 7 bases fitting TRBD1. The CDR3 is 15 residues long. Trimming at V came to 8 bases and at J to 5 bases, leaving 12 bases not matched to a gene. CDR1 MDHEN and CDR2 SYDVKM come from the germline V gene.